Here is one T cell receptor beta chain with its context. Its cognate antigen is unknown. The data belong to a study of blood T cells in healthy people across ages. Study-wide points: Changes seen in expanded clonotypes were possibly confounded by donor CMV status left unknown.

Through a sample-barcoded 5' primer and a J-beta primer mix, a second PCR was run for roughly 7 to 12 cycles. Every cDNA molecule carried a tag from a template-switch adaptor bearing 12 random nucleotides. TCRdb called the 5' RACE reads again in MiXCR, with one record for every CDR3 protein. The sample has about 1.8 million distinct CDR3 sequences, roughly 52% seen once. Trimming shortened V by 7 bases and J by 8 bases, and 9 bases separated the two germline ends. This CDR3 comprises 10 residues. CDR1 is DFQATT, CDR2 SNEGSKA, per germline (reference sequence). This chain links TRBV20-1 with TRBJ2-1, with a possible D match to TRBD2 (6 bases). This TCR derives from a woman aged 40 to 55 in good health. Sequenced sample: blood. The CDR3 region has the DNA TGCAGTGGATGGAGGGATGAGCAGTTCTTC. Protein: CSGWRDEQFF.